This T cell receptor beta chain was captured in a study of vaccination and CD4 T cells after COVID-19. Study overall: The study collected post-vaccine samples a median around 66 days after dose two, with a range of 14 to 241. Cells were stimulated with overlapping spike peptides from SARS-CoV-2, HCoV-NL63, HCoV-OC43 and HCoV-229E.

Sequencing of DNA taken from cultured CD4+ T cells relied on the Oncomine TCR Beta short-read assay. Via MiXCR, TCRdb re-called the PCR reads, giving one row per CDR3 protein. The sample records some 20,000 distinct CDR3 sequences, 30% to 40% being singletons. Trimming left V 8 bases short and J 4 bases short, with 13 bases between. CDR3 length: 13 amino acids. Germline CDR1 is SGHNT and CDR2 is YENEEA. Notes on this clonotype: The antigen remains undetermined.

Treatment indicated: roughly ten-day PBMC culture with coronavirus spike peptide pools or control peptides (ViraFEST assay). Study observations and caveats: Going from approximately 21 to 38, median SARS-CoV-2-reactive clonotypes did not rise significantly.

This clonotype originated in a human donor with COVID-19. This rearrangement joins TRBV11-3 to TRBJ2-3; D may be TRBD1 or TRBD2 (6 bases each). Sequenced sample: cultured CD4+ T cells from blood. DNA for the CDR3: TGTGCCAGCGTACGGGGGCCCCCAGATACGCAGTATTTT. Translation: CASVRGPPDTQYF.